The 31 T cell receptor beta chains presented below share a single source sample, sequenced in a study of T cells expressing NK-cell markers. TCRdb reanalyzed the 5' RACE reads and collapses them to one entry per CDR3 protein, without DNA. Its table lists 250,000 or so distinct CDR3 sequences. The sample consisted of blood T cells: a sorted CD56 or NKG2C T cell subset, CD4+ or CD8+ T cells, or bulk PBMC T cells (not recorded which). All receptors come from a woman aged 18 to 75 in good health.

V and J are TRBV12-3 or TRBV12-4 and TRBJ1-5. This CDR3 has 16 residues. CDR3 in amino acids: CASSLADDGFYQPQHF.

This CDR3 reads CSAMGGGDRTDTQYF. The chain links TRBV20-1 to TRBJ2-3; TCRdb reports TRBD2, a call that lacks DNA to check it against. This CDR3 comprises 15 residues. The germline CDR1 and CDR2 sequences are DFQATT and SNEGSKA (reference sequence).

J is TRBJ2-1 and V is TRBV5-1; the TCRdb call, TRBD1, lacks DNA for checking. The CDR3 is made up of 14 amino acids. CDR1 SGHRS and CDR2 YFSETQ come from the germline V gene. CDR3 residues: CASSLRGSRNEQFF. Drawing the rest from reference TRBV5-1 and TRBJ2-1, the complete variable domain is KAGVTQTPRYLIKTRGQQVTLSCSPISGHRSVSWYQQTPGQGLQFLFEYFSETQRNKGNFPGRFSGRQFSNSRSEMNVSTLELGDSALYLCASSLRGSRNEQFFGPGTRLTVL.

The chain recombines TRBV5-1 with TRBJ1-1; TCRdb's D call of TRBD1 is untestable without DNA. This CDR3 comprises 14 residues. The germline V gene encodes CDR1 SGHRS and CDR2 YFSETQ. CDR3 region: CASSEDSPNTEAFF.

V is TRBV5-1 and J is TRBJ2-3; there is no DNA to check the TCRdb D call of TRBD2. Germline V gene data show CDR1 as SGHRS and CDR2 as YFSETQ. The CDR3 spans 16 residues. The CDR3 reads CASSLEVAGNTDTQYF.

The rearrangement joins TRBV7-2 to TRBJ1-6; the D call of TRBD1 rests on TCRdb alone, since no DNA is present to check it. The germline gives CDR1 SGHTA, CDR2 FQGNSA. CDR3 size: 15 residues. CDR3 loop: CASSLGGTGRSPLHF.

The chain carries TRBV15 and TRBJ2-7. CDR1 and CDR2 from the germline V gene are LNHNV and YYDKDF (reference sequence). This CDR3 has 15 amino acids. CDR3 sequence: CATSRDTQGSYEQYF.

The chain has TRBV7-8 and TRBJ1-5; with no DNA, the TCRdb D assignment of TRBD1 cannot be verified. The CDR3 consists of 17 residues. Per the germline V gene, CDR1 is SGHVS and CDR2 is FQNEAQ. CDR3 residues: CASSLVMGQGGNQPQHF.

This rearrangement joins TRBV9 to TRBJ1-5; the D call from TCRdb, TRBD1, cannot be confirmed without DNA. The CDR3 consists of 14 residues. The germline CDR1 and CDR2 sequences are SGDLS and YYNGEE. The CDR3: CASSVGVGLQPQHF.

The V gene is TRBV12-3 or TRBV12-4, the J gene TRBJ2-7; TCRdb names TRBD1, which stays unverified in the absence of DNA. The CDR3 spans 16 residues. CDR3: CASSFRPPGQSYEQYF.

The CDR3 protein is CASRRDTQETQYF. The chain couples TRBV5-1 to TRBJ2-5; absent DNA, TCRdb's TRBD1 call cannot be checked. Germline CDR1 is SGHRS and CDR2 is YFSETQ. The CDR3 has 13 residues.

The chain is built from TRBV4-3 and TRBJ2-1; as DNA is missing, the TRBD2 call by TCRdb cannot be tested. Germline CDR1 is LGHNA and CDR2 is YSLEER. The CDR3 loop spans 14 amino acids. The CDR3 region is CASRRDLSYNEQFF.

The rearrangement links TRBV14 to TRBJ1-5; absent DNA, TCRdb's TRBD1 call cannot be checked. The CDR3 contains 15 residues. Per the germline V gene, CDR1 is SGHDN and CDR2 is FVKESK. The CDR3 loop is CASSIGGTGNQPQHF.

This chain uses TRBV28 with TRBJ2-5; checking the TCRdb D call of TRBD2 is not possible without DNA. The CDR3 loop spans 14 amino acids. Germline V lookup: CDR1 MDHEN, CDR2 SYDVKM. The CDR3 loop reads CASSGLAGVETQYF. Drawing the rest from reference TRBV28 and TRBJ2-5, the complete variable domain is DVKVTQSSRYLVKRTGEKVFLECVQDMDHENMFWYRQDPGLGLRLIYFSYDVKMKEKGDIPEGYSVSREKKERFSLILESASTNQTSMYLCASSGLAGVETQYFGPGTRLLVL.

The CDR3 spells CSAFRAGGSYEQYF. The chain has TRBV20-1 and TRBJ2-7. The germline CDR1 and CDR2 sequences are DFQATT and SNEGSKA (reference sequence). This CDR3 is 14 amino acids long.

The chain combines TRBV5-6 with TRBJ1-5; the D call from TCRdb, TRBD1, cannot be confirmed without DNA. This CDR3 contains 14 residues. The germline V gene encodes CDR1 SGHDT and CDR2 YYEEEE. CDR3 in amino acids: CASSFGVRAQPQHF.

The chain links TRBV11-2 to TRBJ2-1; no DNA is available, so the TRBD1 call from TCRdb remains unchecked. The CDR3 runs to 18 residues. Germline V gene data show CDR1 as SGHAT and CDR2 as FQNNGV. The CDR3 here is CASSLVGVGGSSYNEQFF.

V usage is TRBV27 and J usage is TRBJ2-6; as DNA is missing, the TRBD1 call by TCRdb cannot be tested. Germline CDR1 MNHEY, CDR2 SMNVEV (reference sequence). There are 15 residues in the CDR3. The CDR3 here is CASSFGGSGANVLTF.

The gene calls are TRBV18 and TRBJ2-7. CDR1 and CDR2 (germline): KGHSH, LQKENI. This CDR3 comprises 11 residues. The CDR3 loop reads CASSLLDEQYF.

CDR3: CSVGTAAYNEQFF. This rearrangement joins TRBV29-1 to TRBJ2-1; TCRdb picks TRBD1, but there is no DNA to check that call. CDR1 is SQVTM and CDR2 is ANQGSEA in the germline V gene. CDR3 length equals 13 residues.

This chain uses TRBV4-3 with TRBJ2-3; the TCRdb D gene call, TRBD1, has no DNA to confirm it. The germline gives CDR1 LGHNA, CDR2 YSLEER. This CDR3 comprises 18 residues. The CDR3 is CASSQHLGTGGSTDTQYF.

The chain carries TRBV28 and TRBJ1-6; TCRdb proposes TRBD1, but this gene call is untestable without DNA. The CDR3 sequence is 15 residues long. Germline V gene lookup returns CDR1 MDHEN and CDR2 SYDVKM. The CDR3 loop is CASSFLLGQGTPLHF.

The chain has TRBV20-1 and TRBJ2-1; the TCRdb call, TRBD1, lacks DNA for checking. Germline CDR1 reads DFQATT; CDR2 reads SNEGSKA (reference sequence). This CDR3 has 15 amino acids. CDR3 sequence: CSARGGRGGGNEQFF.

The chain's CDR3 is CASYSGANTGELFF. The V and J genes are TRBV28 and TRBJ2-2; there is no DNA to check the TCRdb D call of TRBD2. Germline V gene data show CDR1 as MDHEN and CDR2 as SYDVKM. The CDR3 has 14 amino acids.

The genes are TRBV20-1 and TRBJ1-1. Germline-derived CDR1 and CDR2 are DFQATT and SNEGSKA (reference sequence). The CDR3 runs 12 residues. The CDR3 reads CSAFYQNTEAFF.

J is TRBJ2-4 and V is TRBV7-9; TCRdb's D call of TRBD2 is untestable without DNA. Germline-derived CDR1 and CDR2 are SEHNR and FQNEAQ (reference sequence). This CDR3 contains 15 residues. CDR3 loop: CASSLVGTTEHSVIF.

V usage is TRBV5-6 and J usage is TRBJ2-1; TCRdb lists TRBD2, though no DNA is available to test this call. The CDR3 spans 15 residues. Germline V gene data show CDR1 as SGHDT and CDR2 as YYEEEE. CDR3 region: CASSSLASLYNEQFF.

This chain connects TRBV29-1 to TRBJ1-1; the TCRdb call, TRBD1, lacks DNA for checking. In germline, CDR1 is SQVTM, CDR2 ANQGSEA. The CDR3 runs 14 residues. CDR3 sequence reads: CSVAVRGRGTEAFF.

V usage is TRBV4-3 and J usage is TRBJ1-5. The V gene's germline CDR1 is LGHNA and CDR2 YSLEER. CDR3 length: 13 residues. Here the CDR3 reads CASSQGSAQPQHF.

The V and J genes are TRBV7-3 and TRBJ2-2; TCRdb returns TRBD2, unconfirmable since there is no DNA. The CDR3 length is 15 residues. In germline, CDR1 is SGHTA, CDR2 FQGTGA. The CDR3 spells CASSFREGRTGELFF.

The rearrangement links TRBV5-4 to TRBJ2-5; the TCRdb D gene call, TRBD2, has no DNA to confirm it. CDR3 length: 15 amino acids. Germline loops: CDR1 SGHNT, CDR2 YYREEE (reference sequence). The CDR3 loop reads CASRSSGSPGETQYF.